Below, 24 T cell receptor beta chains from the same sample are listed, as sequenced in a study of esophageal squamous cell carcinoma under preoperative chemotherapy. Time point reported: before preoperative PTX-NDP chemotherapy. TCRdb re-derived calls from the PCR reads in MiXCR, one entry per CDR3 protein. The profile shows roughly 13,000 distinct CDR3 sequences, roughly half of them singletons. The sample was collected from a patient given preoperative chemotherapy. The receptors come from a human donor with esophageal squamous cell carcinoma. The donor label of this sample is uncertain.

This clonotype was detected only a few times. The chain couples TRBV6-1 to TRBJ2-7; 7 positions match TRBD1. The trim removed 7 bases at V and 0 bases at J, leaving 3 bases unmatched. Germline values: CDR1 MNHNS, CDR2 SASEGT. This CDR3 spans 13 amino acids. CDR3 loop: CASTGTASYEQYF. The CDR3, as DNA: TGTGCCAGCACCGGGACAGCCTCCTACGAGCAGTACTTC.

With respect to this clonotype: No conserved phenylalanine or tryptophan ends this CDR3, so it is likely a read error. The genes are TRBV6-1 and TRBJ2-1; 7 positions agree with TRBD2. The CDR3 is 14 residues long. Germline loops: CDR1 MNHNS, CDR2 SASEGT. V was pared by 8 bases and J by 10 bases, with 14 bases of the junction left unmatched. The CDR3 is CASGGGGSSYEQFL. CDR3 nucleotide sequence: TGTGCCAGCGGCGGTGGCGGGAGCTCCTACGAGCAGTTCTTA.

This clonotype has just a few counts. The chain combines TRBV7-2 with TRBJ2-1, with 7 bases that match TRBD2. V dropped 1 base and J dropped 5; count of bases not matched to a gene: 2. The CDR3 is made up of 14 amino acids. The germline CDR1 and CDR2 sequences are SGHTA and FQGNSA. Here the CDR3 DNA reads TGTGCCAGCAGCTTAGGACTAGCTCACAATGAGCAGTTCTTC. Its protein product is CASSLGLAHNEQFF.

This clonotype was detected a few times. This sequence joins TRBV6-5 and TRBJ1-1; the D gene is possibly TRBD1 (6 bases). Germline values: CDR1 MNHEY, CDR2 SVGAGI. V dropped 2 bases and J dropped 2 bases, with 9 bases sitting between them. The CDR3 loop spans 14 amino acids. CDR3 region: CASSYGRGNTEAFF. Here the CDR3 DNA reads TGTGCCAGCAGTTACGGCAGGGGAAACACTGAAGCTTTCTTT.

The chain is built from TRBV7-6 and TRBJ2-4, with D possibly matching TRBD1 (5 bases). Gene TRBJ1-2 matches the end of the DNA better, so the J call may be wrong. CDR1 and CDR2 (germline): SGHVS, FNYEAQ. The CDR3 has 13 amino acids. CDR3 nucleotides: TGTGCCAGCGGGCAGGGCTCTTGGTATGGCTACACCTTC. Translating gives CASGQGSWYGYTF.

Notes on this clonotype: The junction departs from the called germline gene at one end, perhaps through a read error. The chain recombines TRBV6-1 with TRBJ2-3; 9 bases are shared with TRBD2. TRBJ2-7 matches the DNA end more closely, so the J call is doubtful. The CDR3 runs 16 residues. CDR1 is MNHNS, CDR2 SASEGT, per germline. CDR3 sequence: CVSGGFGGSYTDTQYF. The CDR3 DNA follows: TGTGTCAGCGGGGGGTTTGGGGGAAGTTACACAGATACGCAGTACTTC.

The V and J genes are TRBV6-1 and TRBJ2-3; possibly TRBD1 for D (5 bases). V was trimmed by 9 bases and J by 6 bases, leaving 13 bases between them. Germline V gene lookup returns CDR1 MNHNS and CDR2 SASEGT. The CDR3 spans 12 residues. CDR3 loop: CASFTGKDTQYF. Written as DNA, the CDR3 is TGTGCCAGTTTCACAGGCAAGGATACGCAGTATTTT.

The rearrangement uses TRBV10-3 and TRBJ2-3; 9 positions match TRBD2. Germline values: CDR1 ENHRY, CDR2 SYGVKD. V dropped 10 bases and J dropped 0; count of bases not matched to a gene: 11. The CDR3 totals 16 residues. The CDR3 loop reads CATRGASGISTDTQYF. The CDR3 region has the DNA TGTGCCACAAGAGGGGCTAGCGGGATAAGCACAGATACGCAGTATTTT.

This clonotype was found a few times. The chain uses TRBV6-1 and TRBJ2-1; D gene uncertain. The DNA end is more similar to TRBJ2-7, so the J call may be wrong. This CDR3 is 13 amino acids long. Germline V gene sequence: CDR1 MNHNS, CDR2 SASEGT. Written as DNA, the CDR3 is TGTGCCAGCACGGACCCGCGTGCCTACGAGCAGTACTTC. The encoded protein is CASTDPRAYEQYF.

V is TRBV7-8 and J is TRBJ2-3; D call uncertain. CDR3 length equals 17 residues. Trimming left V 5 bases short and J 6 bases short, with 24 bases between. Germline assignment: CDR1 SGHVS and CDR2 FQNEAQ. CDR3 sequence reads: CASSPTRFGPGGDTQYF. The DNA of the CDR3 is TGTGCCAGCAGCCCTACCCGATTTGGTCCCGGTGGCGATACGCAGTATTTT. Full variable domain (missing parts from reference TRBV7-8 and TRBJ2-3): GAGVSQSPRYKVAKRGQDVALRCDPISGHVSLFWYQQALGQGPEFLTYFQNEAQLDKSGLPSDRFFAERPEGSVSTLKIQRTQQEDSAVYLCASSPTRFGPGGDTQYFGPGTRLTVL.

This clonotype was counted only a few times. The rearrangement uses TRBV7-8 and TRBJ2-7; D is uncertain. The CDR3 is 16 amino acids. Germline values: CDR1 SGHVS, CDR2 FQNEAQ. V lost 1 base to trimming and J lost 7 bases, with 20 bases between them. The CDR3 bases are TGTGCCAGCAGCTTAGGGGCAAGGAGCTCCTACAATGAGCAGTACTTC. This gives the protein CASSLGARSSYNEQYF.

The V call is TRBV7-2, the J call TRBJ2-3; possibly TRBD1 for D (5 bases). The V gene lost 5 bases and the J gene lost 1 base, with 13 bases spanning the gap. Germline V lookup: CDR1 SGHTA, CDR2 FQGNSA. The CDR3 has 15 amino acids. In DNA form, the CDR3 reads TGTGCCAGCAGCCCTCAGGGTTCCCGCACAGATACGCAGTATTTT. Translated, it gives CASSPQGSRTDTQYF.

J is TRBJ2-2 and V is TRBV7-2; D uncertain. Germline values: CDR1 SGHTA, CDR2 FQGNSA. Trimming removed 2 bases at V and 5 bases at J, with 12 bases between. The CDR3 is made up of 15 amino acids. CDR3 coding DNA: TGTGCCAGCAGCTTAACAGTGGGCCGAACCGGGGAGCTGTTTTTT. Translation: CASSLTVGRTGELFF.

This chain joins TRBV6-5 and TRBJ2-1; no definite D call. CDR1 is MNHEY and CDR2 is SVGAGI in the germline V gene. The CDR3 spans 13 residues. V lost 0 bases, J lost 8 bases, and 8 bases lay in between. This CDR3 reads CASSYSTGDEQFF. The CDR3 nucleotides read TGTGCCAGCAGTTACTCTACCGGCGATGAGCAGTTCTTC.

A word on this clonotype: One end of the junction is discordant with germline, which a read error may explain. V and J are TRBV6-1 and TRBJ2-4; TRBD2 agrees at 8 bases. The germline V gene encodes CDR1 MNHNS and CDR2 SASEGT. This CDR3 is 16 amino acids long. The CDR3 protein is CASSVSGRGAKNTQYF. The CDR3 DNA follows: TGTGCCAGCAGCGTATCGGGGCGGGGGGCCAAAAACACGCAGTATTTC.

This clonotype was detected a few times. The chain combines TRBV7-2 with TRBJ2-1, with unresolved D. This CDR3 has 14 amino acids. Germline CDR1 is SGHTA and CDR2 is FQGNSA. The germline V and J ends were trimmed by 1 base and 0 bases, with 4 bases remaining between them. The CDR3 DNA reads TGTGCCAGCAGCTTAGGGAGCTCCTACAATGAGCAGTTCTTC. Translating gives CASSLGSSYNEQFF.

The gene calls are TRBV27 and TRBJ2-1, with a tentative D call TRBD1 (5 bases). Deletions cut 6 bases from V and 13 bases from J, with 19 bases between. The CDR3 runs 13 residues. Looked up from germline, CDR1 is MNHEY and CDR2 is SMNVEV (reference sequence). CDR3 sequence reads: CASSHRQQETQFF. CDR3 coding DNA: TGTGCCAGCAGCCACCGACAGCAAGAGACCCAGTTCTTC.

This clonotype was recorded at least ten times. The chain carries TRBV11-1 and TRBJ2-1; 11 bases line up with TRBD2. V was clipped by 5 bases and J by 4 bases; unmatched bases: 4. The CDR3 spans 15 residues. Germline loops: CDR1 SGHAT, CDR2 FQDESV (reference sequence). The CDR3 DNA reads as TGTGCCAGCAGCCCCGGGACTAGCGGTTACAATGAGCAGTTCTTC. Its protein is CASSPGTSGYNEQFF. The whole variable domain, remainder taken from reference TRBV11-1 and TRBJ2-1, is EAEVAQSPRYKITEKSQAVAFWCDPISGHATLYWYRQILGQGPELLVQFQDESVVDDSQLPKDRFSAERLKGVDSTLKIQPAELGDSAMYLCASSPGTSGYNEQFFGPGTRLTVL.

As DNA, the CDR3 is TGTGCCAGCAGTTACTCGGGACAGAACTATGGCTACACCTTC. Translation gives CASSYSGQNYGYTF. The chain couples TRBV6-5 to TRBJ1-2; 7 nucleotides match TRBD1. CDR1 is MNHEY, CDR2 SVGAGI, per germline. J lost 2 bases, V lost 0 bases, and 0 bases had no gene match. This CDR3 region has 14 residues.

This clonotype showed up many times. The rearrangement links TRBV6-1 to TRBJ2-1, with D possibly being TRBD1 (8 bases). The V gene's germline CDR1 is MNHNS and CDR2 SASEGT. V was cut by 2 bases and J by 13 bases, with 18 bases left in between. This CDR3 region has 14 residues. In nucleotides, the CDR3 is TGTGCCAGCAGTGAACAGGGGGCGGGAGAGACCCAGTTCTTC. Translation: CASSEQGAGETQFF.

This clonotype is labeled medium-sized. The chain recombines TRBV6-1 with TRBJ2-2; tentatively, D is TRBD1 or TRBD2 (5 bases each). Between the trimmed V and J ends, which lost 6 bases and 1 base, there was a span of 9 bases. The CDR3 is 14 amino acids. Germline V CDR1 and CDR2: MNHNS, SASEGT. Here the CDR3 reads CASRWDGNTGELFF. The CDR3 bases are TGTGCCAGCAGGTGGGACGGGAACACCGGGGAGCTGTTTTTT.

As concerns this clonotype: The junction departs from the called germline gene at one end, perhaps through a read error. The chain is built from TRBV6-1 and TRBJ2-3, with D tentatively TRBD1 or TRBD2 (5 bases each). The CDR3 sequence is 16 residues long. Per germline, CDR1 MNHNS and CDR2 SASEGT. CDR3 DNA sequence: TGTGCCAGCAGGGAGTTTGGGGGAAGCTACACAGATACGCAGTATTTC. It codes for CASREFGGSYTDTQYF.

Comments on this clonotype: An end of the junction does not agree with germline; a read error may underlie this. The V call is TRBV10-3, the J call TRBJ2-5, with a possible D match to TRBD2 (7 bases). The CDR3 runs to 13 residues. Germline CDR1 and CDR2: ENHRY and SYGVKD. The DNA for the CDR3 is TGTGCCACCGAAGGGGGGGCCGATTTTACGCAGTATTTC. It specifies CATEGGADFTQYF.

This chain uses TRBV6-1 with TRBJ2-4; D may be TRBD1 (5 bases). Judging by the DNA end, TRBJ2-5 fits better; the J call may be wrong. CDR1 is MNHNS, CDR2 SASEGT, per germline. The CDR3 runs 15 residues. The CDR3 region has the DNA TGTGCCAGCAGTGAAACGTGGGGCCAAGCGAAGACCCAGTACTTC. It is translated as CASSETWGQAKTQYF.